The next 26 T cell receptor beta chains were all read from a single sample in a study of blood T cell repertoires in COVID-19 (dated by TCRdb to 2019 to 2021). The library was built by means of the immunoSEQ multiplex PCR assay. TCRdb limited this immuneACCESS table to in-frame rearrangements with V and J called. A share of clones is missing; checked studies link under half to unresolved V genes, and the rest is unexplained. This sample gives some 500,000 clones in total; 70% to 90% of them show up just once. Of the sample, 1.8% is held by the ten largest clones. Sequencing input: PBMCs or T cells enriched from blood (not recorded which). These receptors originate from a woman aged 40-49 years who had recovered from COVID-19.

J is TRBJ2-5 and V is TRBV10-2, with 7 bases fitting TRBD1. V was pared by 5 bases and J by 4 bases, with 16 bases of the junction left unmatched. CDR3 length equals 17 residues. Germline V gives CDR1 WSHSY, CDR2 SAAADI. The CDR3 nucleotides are TGCGCCAGCAGTTCGGGTCTACCGGGGACAGAGATAGAGACCCAGTACTTC. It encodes CASSSGLPGTEIETQYF.

CDR3 sequence: CASRIAWGQPETQYF. Here the CDR3 DNA reads TGTGCCAGCAGGATAGCCTGGGGACAACCAGAGACCCAGTACTTC. The V and J genes are TRBV6-5 and TRBJ2-5, with D perhaps TRBD1 (6 bases). The V end lost 6 bases, the J end lost 4 bases, and 18 bases lay between the germline ends. Germline V lookup: CDR1 MNHEY, CDR2 SVGAGI. The CDR3 length is 15 residues.

In DNA, the CDR3 is TGTGCCAGCAGTCAACTGCGGGACTCATATAGCAATCAGCCCCAGCATTTT. Translation gives CASSQLRDSYSNQPQHF. The rearrangement joins TRBV6-6 to TRBJ1-5, with D maybe TRBD1 (5 bases). CDR3 length: 17 amino acids. V was trimmed by 5 bases and J by 0 bases, leaving 17 bases between them. The germline gives CDR1 MNHNY, CDR2 SVGAGI (reference sequence).

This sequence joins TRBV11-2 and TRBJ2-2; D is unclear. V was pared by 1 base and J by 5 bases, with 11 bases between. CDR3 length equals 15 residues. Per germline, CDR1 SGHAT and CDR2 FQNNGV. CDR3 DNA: TGTGCCAGCAGCTTAGGCTTGGCGACAACCGGGGAGCTGTTTTTT. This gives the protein CASSLGLATTGELFF.

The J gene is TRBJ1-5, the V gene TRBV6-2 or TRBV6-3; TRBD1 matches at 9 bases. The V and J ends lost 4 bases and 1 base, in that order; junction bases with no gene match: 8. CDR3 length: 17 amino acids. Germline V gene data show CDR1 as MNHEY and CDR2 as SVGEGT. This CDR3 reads CASSSTGGTASNQPQHF. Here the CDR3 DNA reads TGTGCCAGCAGTTCGACAGGGGGGACGGCAAGCAATCAGCCCCAGCATTTT.

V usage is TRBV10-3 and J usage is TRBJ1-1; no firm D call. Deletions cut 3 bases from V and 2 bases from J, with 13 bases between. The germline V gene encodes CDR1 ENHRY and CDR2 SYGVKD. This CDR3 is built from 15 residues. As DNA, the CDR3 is TGTGCCATCAGTGACCCGAGGACGGGAAACACTGAAGCTTTCTTT. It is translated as CAISDPRTGNTEAFF.

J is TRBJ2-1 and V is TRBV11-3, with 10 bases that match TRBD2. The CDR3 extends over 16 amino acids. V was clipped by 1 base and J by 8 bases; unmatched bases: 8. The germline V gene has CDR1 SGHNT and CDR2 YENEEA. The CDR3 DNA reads TGTGCCAGCAGCTTAGGGCTAGCGGGAGTATTGGATGAGCAGTTCTTC. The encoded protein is CASSLGLAGVLDEQFF.

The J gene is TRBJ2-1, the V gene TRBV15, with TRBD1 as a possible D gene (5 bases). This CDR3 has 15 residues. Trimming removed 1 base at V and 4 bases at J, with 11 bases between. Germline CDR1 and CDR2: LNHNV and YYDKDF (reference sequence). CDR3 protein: CATSRGGQRYNEQFF. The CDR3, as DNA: TGTGCCACCAGCAGAGGAGGACAACGATACAATGAGCAGTTCTTC.

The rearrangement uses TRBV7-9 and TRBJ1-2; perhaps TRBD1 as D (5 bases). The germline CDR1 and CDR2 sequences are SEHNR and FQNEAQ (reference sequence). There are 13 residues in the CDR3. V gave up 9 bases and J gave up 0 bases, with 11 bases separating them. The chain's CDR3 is CASATEANYGYTF. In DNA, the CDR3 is TGTGCCAGTGCGACAGAGGCTAACTATGGCTACACCTTC.

The CDR3 loop reads CASSLGWTGSTEAFF. The CDR3 DNA is TGTGCCAGCAGCTTAGGGTGGACAGGGTCCACTGAAGCTTTCTTT. The gene calls are TRBV7-4 and TRBJ1-1, with 8 bases matching TRBD1. Germline CDR1 and CDR2: SGHVT and SQSDAQ. This CDR3 is 15 amino acids long. The ends lost 1 base at V and 4 bases at J; junction bases unmatched: 5.

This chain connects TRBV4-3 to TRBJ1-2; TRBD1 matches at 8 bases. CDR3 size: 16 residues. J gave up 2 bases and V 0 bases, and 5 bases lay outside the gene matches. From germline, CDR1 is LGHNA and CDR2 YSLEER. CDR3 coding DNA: TGCGCCAGCAGCCAAGACGGGACAGGTTCGAACTATGGCTACACCTTC. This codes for CASSQDGTGSNYGYTF.

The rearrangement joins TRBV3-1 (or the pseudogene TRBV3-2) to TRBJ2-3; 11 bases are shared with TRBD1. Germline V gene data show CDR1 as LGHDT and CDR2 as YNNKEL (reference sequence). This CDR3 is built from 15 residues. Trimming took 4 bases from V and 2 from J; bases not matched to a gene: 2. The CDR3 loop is CASSLGQGATDTQYF. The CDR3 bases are TGTGCCAGCAGCCTCGGACAGGGGGCCACAGATACGCAGTATTTT.

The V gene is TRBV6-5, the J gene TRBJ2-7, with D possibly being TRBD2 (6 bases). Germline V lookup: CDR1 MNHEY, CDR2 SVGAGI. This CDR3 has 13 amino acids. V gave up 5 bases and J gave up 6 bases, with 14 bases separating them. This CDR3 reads CASSPPGLTEQYF. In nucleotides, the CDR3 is TGTGCCAGCAGTCCCCCGGGACTTACCGAGCAGTACTTC.

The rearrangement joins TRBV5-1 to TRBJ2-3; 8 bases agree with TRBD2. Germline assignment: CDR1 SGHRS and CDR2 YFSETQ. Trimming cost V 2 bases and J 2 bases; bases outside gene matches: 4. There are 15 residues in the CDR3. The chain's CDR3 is CASSFGAGDTDTQYF. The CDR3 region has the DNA TGCGCCAGCAGCTTTGGAGCGGGGGACACAGATACGCAGTATTTT. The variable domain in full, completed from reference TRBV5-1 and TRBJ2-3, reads KAGVTQTPRYLIKTRGQQVTLSCSPISGHRSVSWYQQTPGQGLQFLFEYFSETQRNKGNFPGRFSGRQFSNSRSEMNVSTLELGDSALYLCASSFGAGDTDTQYFGPGTRLTVL.

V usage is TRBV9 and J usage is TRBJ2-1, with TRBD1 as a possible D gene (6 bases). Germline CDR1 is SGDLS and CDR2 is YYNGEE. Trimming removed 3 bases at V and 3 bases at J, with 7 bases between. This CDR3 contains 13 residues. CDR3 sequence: CASSADSYNEQFF. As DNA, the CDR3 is TGTGCCAGCAGCGCGGACAGCTACAATGAGCAGTTCTTC.

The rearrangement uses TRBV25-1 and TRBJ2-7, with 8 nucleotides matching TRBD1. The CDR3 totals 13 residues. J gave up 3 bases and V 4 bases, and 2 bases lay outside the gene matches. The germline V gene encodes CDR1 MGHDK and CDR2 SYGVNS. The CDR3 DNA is TGTGCCAGCAGTGGGACAGGGTTCTACGAGCAGTACTTC. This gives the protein CASSGTGFYEQYF.

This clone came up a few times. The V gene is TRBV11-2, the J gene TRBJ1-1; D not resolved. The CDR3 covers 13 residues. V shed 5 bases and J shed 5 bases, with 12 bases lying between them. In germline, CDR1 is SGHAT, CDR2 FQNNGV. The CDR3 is CASSAGGRTEAFF. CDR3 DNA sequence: TGTGCCAGCAGCGCGGGCGGGAGGACTGAAGCTTTCTTT.

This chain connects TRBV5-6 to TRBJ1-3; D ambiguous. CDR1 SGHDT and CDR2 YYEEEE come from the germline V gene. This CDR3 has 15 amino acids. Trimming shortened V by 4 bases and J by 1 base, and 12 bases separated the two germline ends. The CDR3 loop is CASSPGRESGNTIYF. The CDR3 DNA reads TGTGCCAGCAGCCCCGGGAGGGAGTCTGGAAACACCATATATTTT.

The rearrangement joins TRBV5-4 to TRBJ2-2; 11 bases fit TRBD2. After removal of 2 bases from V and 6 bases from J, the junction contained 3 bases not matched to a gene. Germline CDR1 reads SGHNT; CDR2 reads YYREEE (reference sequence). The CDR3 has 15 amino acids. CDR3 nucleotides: TGTGCCAGCAGCTTTAAACTAGCGGGAGCCGGGGAGCTGTTTTTT. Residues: CASSFKLAGAGELFF.

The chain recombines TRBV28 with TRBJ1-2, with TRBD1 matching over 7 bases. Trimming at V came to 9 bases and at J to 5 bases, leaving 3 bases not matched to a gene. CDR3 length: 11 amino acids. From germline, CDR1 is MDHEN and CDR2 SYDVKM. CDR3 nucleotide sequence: TGTGCCAGTGGGACAGCGTATGGCTACACCTTC. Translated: CASGTAYGYTF.

The CDR3 loop reads CASGKDRGLNQPQHF. Written as DNA, the CDR3 is TGTGCCAGTGGCAAGGACAGGGGGCTCAATCAGCCCCAGCATTTT. V and J are TRBV19 and TRBJ1-5, with 11 positions matching TRBD1. CDR3 size: 15 residues. V shed 8 bases, J shed 3 bases, and the junction held 6 bases outside the gene matches. Per germline, CDR1 LNHDA and CDR2 SQIVND (reference sequence).

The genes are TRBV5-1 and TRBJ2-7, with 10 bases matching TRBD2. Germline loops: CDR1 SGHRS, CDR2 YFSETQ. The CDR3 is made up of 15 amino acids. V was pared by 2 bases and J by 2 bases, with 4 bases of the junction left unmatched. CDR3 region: CASSLAGGDTYEQYF. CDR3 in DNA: TGCGCCAGCAGCTTAGCGGGAGGGGATACCTACGAGCAGTACTTC.

The CDR3 bases are TGTGCCAGTAGTAGAGGGACAGGGAGGGACAATGAGCAGTTCTTC. As protein: CASSRGTGRDNEQFF. This chain uses TRBV19 with TRBJ2-1; 9 bases agree with TRBD1. CDR3 length equals 15 residues. V gave up 4 bases and J gave up 5 bases; unmatched junction bases: 6. The germline V gene has CDR1 LNHDA and CDR2 SQIVND (reference sequence).

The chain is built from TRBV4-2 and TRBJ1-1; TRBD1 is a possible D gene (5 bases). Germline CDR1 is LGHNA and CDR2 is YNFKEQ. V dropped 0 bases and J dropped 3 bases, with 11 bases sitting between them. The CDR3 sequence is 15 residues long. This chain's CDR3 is CASSQERGSYTEAFF. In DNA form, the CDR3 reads TGTGCCAGCAGCCAAGAACGGGGGTCTTACACTGAAGCTTTCTTT.

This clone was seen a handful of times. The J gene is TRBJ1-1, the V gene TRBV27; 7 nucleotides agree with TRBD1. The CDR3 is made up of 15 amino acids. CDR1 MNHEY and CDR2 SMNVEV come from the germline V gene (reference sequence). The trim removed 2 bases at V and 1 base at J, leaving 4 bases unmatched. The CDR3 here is CASSLLAGGNTEAFF. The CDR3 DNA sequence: TGTGCCAGCAGTTTACTGGCAGGGGGGAACACTGAAGCTTTCTTT.

The CDR3 protein is CASSDGQLYGYTF. DNA for the CDR3: TGTGCCAGCAGTGACGGACAGCTCTATGGCTACACCTTC. The V call is TRBV6-4, the J call TRBJ1-2; a possible D gene is TRBD1 (6 bases). Germline CDR1 is MRHNA and CDR2 is SNTAGT. This CDR3 region has 13 residues. Trimming took off 2 bases at V and 4 bases at J, with 8 bases between the two ends.